The 14 T cell receptor beta chains below were found in one sample sequenced in a study of CD4+ T cells in melanoma. Repertoires were generated with immunoSEQ multiplex PCR, while TCRdb's copy carries only in-frame clones and drops some. The sample lists approximately 9,700 clones, around 60% seen once, with approximately 25% in the top ten. Input material: cells from a culture (not recorded whether cultured in vitro). All receptors come from a human donor with melanoma.

V usage is TRBV5-1 and J usage is TRBJ2-3; 9 positions agree with TRBD1. CDR1 and CDR2 (germline): SGHRS, YFSETQ. This CDR3 is 15 amino acids long. The V and J ends lost 8 bases and 8 bases, in that order; junction bases with no gene match: 15. The CDR3 DNA follows: TGCGCCAGTAACCCGGGACAGGGTAAAGGGGGTACGCAGTATTTT. Amino acids: CASNPGQGKGGTQYF.

The chain joins TRBV7-9 to TRBJ2-3, with D hard to call. Trimming shortened V by 0 bases and J by 6 bases, and 7 bases separated the two germline ends. The V gene's germline CDR1 is SEHNR and CDR2 FQNEAQ (reference sequence). The CDR3 totals 13 residues. The CDR3 bases are TGTGCCAGCAGCTTAGCAGTTCCGGATACGCAGTATTTT. The encoded protein is CASSLAVPDTQYF. The full variable domain, rest sourced from reference TRBV7-9 and TRBJ2-3, is DTGVSQNPRHKITKRGQNVTFRCDPISEHNRLYWYRQTLGQGPEFLTYFQNEAQLEKSRLLSDRFSAERPKGSFSTLEIQRTEQGDSAMYLCASSLAVPDTQYFGPGTRLTVL.

The J gene is TRBJ2-2, the V gene TRBV30, with TRBD1 matching over 8 bases. With V trimmed by 6 bases and J by 4 bases, 4 bases remained unmatched. This CDR3 region has 13 residues. Germline V lookup: CDR1 GTSNPN, CDR2 SVGIG (reference sequence). CDR3 loop: CACRTGFTGELFF. For the CDR3, the DNA is TGTGCCTGCCGGACAGGGTTCACCGGGGAGCTGTTTTTT.

The genes are TRBV10-3 and TRBJ2-5; D remains ambiguous. This CDR3 has 12 amino acids. Per the germline V gene, CDR1 is ENHRY and CDR2 is SYGVKD. The germline V and J ends were trimmed by 7 bases and 3 bases, with 9 bases remaining between them. The CDR3, as DNA: TGTGCCATCAAGAGACTGGAAGAGACCCAGTACTTC. Protein product: CAIKRLEETQYF.

The chain is built from TRBV5-6 and TRBJ2-7, with TRBD2 as a possible D gene (6 bases). There are 14 residues in the CDR3. Germline V lookup: CDR1 SGHDT, CDR2 YYEEEE. V gave up 2 bases and J gave up 9 bases, with 18 bases separating them. DNA for the CDR3: TGTGCCAGCAGCTTACTACGGGTTATCGGGGGGCAGTACTTC. The encoded protein is CASSLLRVIGGQYF. The variable domain in full, completed from reference TRBV5-6 and TRBJ2-7, reads DAGVTQSPTHLIKTRGQQVTLRCSPKSGHDTVSWYQQALGQGPQFIFQYYEEEERQRGNFPDRFSGHQFPNYSSELNVNALLLGDSALYLCASSLLRVIGGQYFGPGTRLTVT.

The chain employs TRBV7-2 and TRBJ1-5; D remains ambiguous. CDR1 and CDR2 from the germline V gene are SGHTA and FQGNSA. Trimming left V 0 bases short and J 7 bases short, with 4 bases between. The CDR3 sequence is 12 residues long. Written as DNA, the CDR3 is TGTGCCAGCAGCTTAGCAGGACAGCCCCAGCATTTT. Amino acid sequence: CASSLAGQPQHF.

The chain combines TRBV7-2 with TRBJ2-7, with D possibly being TRBD1 (5 bases). CDR3 size: 15 residues. Trimming removed 1 base at V and 2 bases at J, with 12 bases between. Germline CDR1 reads SGHTA; CDR2 reads FQGNSA. CDR3 sequence reads: CASSLVYTGAYEQYF. In DNA form, the CDR3 reads TGTGCCAGCAGCTTAGTTTATACAGGAGCCTACGAGCAGTACTTC.

The rearrangement joins TRBV10-3 to TRBJ1-5; D may be TRBD1 (5 bases). CDR1 ENHRY and CDR2 SYGVKD come from the germline V gene. Trimming left V 6 bases short and J 1 base short, with 10 bases between. This CDR3 spans 14 amino acids. This CDR3 reads CAISQGRSNQPQHF. DNA for the CDR3: TGTGCCATCAGCCAGGGCCGGAGCAATCAGCCCCAGCATTTT.

V is TRBV5-1 and J is TRBJ2-7; tentative D call: TRBD2 (5 bases). The CDR3 spans 16 residues. Germline CDR1 SGHRS, CDR2 YFSETQ. Trimming removed 4 bases from V and 0 bases from J, with 17 bases in between. The chain's CDR3 is CASSPLGGGDSYEQYF. The CDR3 DNA reads as TGCGCCAGCAGCCCCCTCGGAGGCGGAGACTCCTACGAGCAGTACTTC.

The chain employs TRBV19 and TRBJ1-2; D gene unclear. In germline, CDR1 is LNHDA, CDR2 SQIVND (reference sequence). The CDR3 is made up of 16 amino acids. V was cut by 3 bases and J by 4 bases, with 18 bases left in between. Here the CDR3 reads CASSIGPASLTYGYTF. The CDR3 DNA follows: TGTGCCAGTAGTATCGGGCCAGCTAGTTTAACCTATGGCTACACCTTC.

The chain is built from TRBV6-5 and TRBJ1-2, with D tentatively TRBD1 (5 bases). The CDR3 runs 15 residues. Trimming left V 6 bases short and J 4 bases short, with 18 bases between. Germline CDR1 reads MNHEY; CDR2 reads SVGAGI. The CDR3 spells CASRGVWGVGYGYTF. The CDR3 DNA is TGTGCCAGCAGGGGGGTGTGGGGAGTCGGCTATGGCTACACCTTC.

The chain is built from TRBV7-9 and TRBJ1-1; D gene uncertain. The CDR3 contains 13 residues. V dropped 3 bases and J dropped 1 base, with 6 bases sitting between them. CDR1 SEHNR and CDR2 FQNEAQ come from the germline V gene (reference sequence). The CDR3 is CASSFFPNTEAFF. Written as DNA, the CDR3 is TGTGCCAGCAGCTTCTTCCCGAACACTGAAGCTTTCTTT.

V gene TRBV4-1 combines with J gene TRBJ2-1; D ambiguous. Germline V gives CDR1 MGHRA, CDR2 YSYEKL. The length of the CDR3 is 14 residues. The V and J ends lost 3 bases and 9 bases respectively, with 15 bases between them. The CDR3 is CASSHPRVGPEQFF. CDR3 coding DNA: TGCGCCAGCAGCCACCCTCGAGTAGGTCCTGAGCAGTTCTTC.

This clone is large in the sample. The V call is TRBV6-1, the J call TRBJ2-7; perhaps TRBD1 as D (5 bases). The V end was cut by 5 bases, the J end by 4 bases, with 12 bases between. The CDR3 is 13 residues long. Germline CDR1 MNHNS, CDR2 SASEGT. CDR3 protein: CASSSGRQYEQYF. The CDR3 DNA reads as TGTGCCAGCAGTTCAGGGCGTCAGTACGAGCAGTACTTC.